The 26 T cell receptor beta chains given below trace back to one sample, sequenced in a study of early T cells in non-severe SARS-CoV-2 infection. Via MiXCR, TCRdb re-called the 5' RACE reads, giving one row per CDR3 protein. The sample includes about 58,000 distinct CDR3 sequences, roughly 12% of them seen just once. Sequencing input: whole blood. These receptors were taken from an adult who was a healthcare worker with PCR-confirmed SARS-CoV-2 infection or an uninfected control (not recorded which).

The chain carries TRBV4-3 and TRBJ1-5; 9 positions agree with TRBD1. The V segment lost 2 bases and the J segment 0 bases; nucleotides outside the gene matches: 14. The CDR3 loop spans 20 amino acids. From germline, CDR1 is LGHNA and CDR2 YSLEER. Written as DNA, the CDR3 is TGCGCCAGCAGCCAACGCGAGCCGGGACAGGGTCCTTATAGCAATCAGCCCCAGCATTTT. This gives the protein CASSQREPGQGPYSNQPQHF.

This clonotype was recorded many times. The chain uses TRBV12-3 or TRBV12-4 and TRBJ1-6, with 7 nucleotides matching TRBD1. This CDR3 is built from 15 residues. V shed 6 bases, J shed 7 bases, and the junction held 9 bases outside the gene matches. DNA for the CDR3: TGTGCCAGCAGACAAGGGGGGACAGCAAATTCACCCCTCCACTTT. Translated, it gives CASRQGGTANSPLHF.

This clonotype was counted between two and nine times. It is unclear where the CDR3 begins or ends on the DNA, so no DNA is shown, and the CDR3 is as TCRdb lists it. The J gene is TRBJ1-1, the V gene TRBV29-1; TRBD1, the table's D call, was not compared with the DNA. CDR1 and CDR2 from the germline V gene are SQVTM and ANQGSEA. With termini counted, the CDR3 has 14 amino acids. CDR3 region: CSVEWIVGQGASFF.

This clonotype occurred a few times. J is TRBJ1-2 and V is TRBV20-1; tentative D call: TRBD1 (6 bases). V was trimmed by 5 bases and J by 4 bases, leaving 17 bases between them. Germline CDR1 reads DFQATT; CDR2 reads SNEGSKA (reference sequence). The CDR3 loop spans 14 amino acids. The CDR3 protein is CSALNRDEFYGYTF. The CDR3 nucleotides are TGCAGTGCTTTAAACAGGGACGAGTTCTATGGCTACACCTTC.

Worth noting for this clonotype: Since a much larger clone is just one base distant, this may be a read error. The chain couples TRBV27 to TRBJ1-2, with 11 bases that match TRBD1. This CDR3 is built from 15 residues. The germline gives CDR1 MNHEY, CDR2 SMNVEV (reference sequence). Trimming at V came to 8 bases and at J to 6 bases, leaving 11 bases not matched to a gene. CDR3 residues: CASGPMDRGQDGYTF. As DNA, the CDR3 is TGTGCCAGCGGCCCCATGGACAGGGGGCAAGATGGCTACACCTTC.

This clonotype was seen more than once but under ten times. CDR3 in DNA: TGTGCCAGCTCAGACAGGGTCCGAGAGACCCAGTACTTC. Its translation is CASSDRVRETQYF. The chain uses TRBV18 and TRBJ2-5, with 7 bases matching TRBD1. Germline CDR1 is KGHSH and CDR2 is LQKENI. The CDR3 is made up of 13 amino acids. J was trimmed by 4 bases and V by 5 bases; bases with no gene match: 4.

This chain joins TRBV7-9 and TRBJ1-2, with 10 bases fitting TRBD1. V was pared by 0 bases and J by 5 bases, with 3 bases of the junction left unmatched. CDR1 and CDR2 (germline): SEHNR, FQNEAQ (reference sequence). The CDR3 is made up of 15 amino acids. The CDR3 bases are TGTGCCAGCAGCTTAGCGGCGGACAGGGGGTATGGCTACACCTTC. Translating gives CASSLAADRGYGYTF.

This chain uses TRBV19 with TRBJ1-2; 7 positions match TRBD1. This CDR3 is built from 12 residues. Germline CDR1 and CDR2: LNHDA and SQIVND (reference sequence). Trimming cost V 6 bases and J 7 bases; bases outside gene matches: 5. CDR3 protein: CASRQGLSGYTF. The DNA for the CDR3 is TGTGCCAGTAGACAGGGGCTAAGTGGCTACACCTTC.

There are many counts of this clonotype. V usage is TRBV29-1 and J usage is TRBJ2-3; D is perhaps TRBD2 (6 bases). This CDR3 has 12 amino acids. Germline lookup yields CDR1 SQVTM and CDR2 ANQGSEA. V lost 7 bases, J lost 2 bases, and 10 bases lay in between. CDR3 nucleotides: TGCAGCGGTAGCGGCAACACAGATACGCAGTATTTT. It codes for CSGSGNTDTQYF.

This sequence joins TRBV7-9 and TRBJ1-4, with D possibly matching TRBD1 (6 bases). CDR1 and CDR2 from the germline V gene are SEHNR and FQNEAQ (reference sequence). The CDR3 spans 13 residues. Deletions cut 5 bases from V and 7 bases from J, with 11 bases between. DNA for the CDR3: TGTGCCAGCAGCCCTATGGACAGTGAAAAACTGTTTTTT. The encoded protein is CASSPMDSEKLFF.

This clonotype appeared a few times. The genes are TRBV10-1 and TRBJ2-1; 8 nucleotides line up with TRBD2. Germline CDR1 is WNHNN and CDR2 is SYGVQD (reference sequence). This CDR3 is 15 amino acids long. Trimming at V came to 6 bases and at J to 5 bases, leaving 9 bases not matched to a gene. The CDR3 protein is CASRSGLGKNNEQFF. The CDR3 DNA sequence: TGCGCCAGCAGGTCGGGACTAGGCAAAAACAATGAGCAGTTCTTC.

A few counts support this clonotype. V gene TRBV5-1 combines with J gene TRBJ1-5; the match to TRBD1 covers 7 bases. Germline assignment: CDR1 SGHRS and CDR2 YFSETQ. J lost 2 bases, V lost 2 bases, and 4 bases had no gene match. The CDR3 runs 15 residues. The CDR3 DNA reads as TGCGCCAGCAGCTTAGGGACAGCCCGCAATCAGCCCCAGCATTTT. Amino acids: CASSLGTARNQPQHF.

This clonotype has a handful of counts. The J gene is TRBJ2-3, the V gene TRBV29-1, with D hard to call. The CDR3 sequence is 13 residues long. V was pared by 4 bases and J by 0 bases, with 8 bases between. The germline V gene has CDR1 SQVTM and CDR2 ANQGSEA. The CDR3: CSVAGPSTDTQYF. DNA of the CDR3: TGCAGCGTTGCAGGACCTAGCACAGATACGCAGTATTTT.

This clonotype was observed once. Given a much more abundant clone one base away, this may be a read error. The missing conserved phenylalanine or tryptophan at the end of this CDR3 makes a read error likely. The V call is TRBV7-8, the J call TRBJ2-7; 9 positions agree with TRBD1. CDR1 SGHVS and CDR2 FQNEAQ come from the germline V gene. Losses at the gene ends were 6 bases for V and 0 bases for J; bases not matched to a gene: 6. This CDR3 has 15 amino acids. For the CDR3, the DNA is TGTGCCAGCAGGAAACAGGGGGCTTCCTCCTACGAGCAGTACCTC. Protein product: CASRKQGASSYEQYL.

This clonotype was detected many times. The rearrangement links TRBV27 to TRBJ2-7; D unclear. CDR3 length: 13 amino acids. V lost 2 bases to trimming and J lost 3 bases, with 8 bases between them. In germline, CDR1 is MNHEY, CDR2 SMNVEV (reference sequence). The CDR3 reads CASSLRENYEQYF. CDR3 bases: TGTGCCAGCAGTTTACGAGAGAACTACGAGCAGTACTTC.

This clonotype was found a few times. CDR3 nucleotide sequence: TGTGCCAGCATGGGGGTGGGGGCCCCCTCCTACAATGAGCAGTTCTTC. This encodes CASMGVGAPSYNEQFF. The rearrangement links TRBV6-2 or TRBV6-3 to TRBJ2-1; the D gene is possibly TRBD1 (6 bases). There are 16 residues in the CDR3. V shed 7 bases and J shed 0 bases, with 16 bases lying between them. Germline CDR1 MNHEY, CDR2 SVGEGT.

This clonotype was counted between two and nine times. The V gene is TRBV5-5, the J gene TRBJ2-7, with D possibly being TRBD1 (5 bases). The CDR3 is 14 residues long. Trimming shortened V by 6 bases and J by 4 bases, and 17 bases separated the two germline ends. CDR1 is SGHKS, CDR2 YYEKEE, per germline (reference sequence). The CDR3: CASTRTGLSYEQYF. The CDR3 region has the DNA TGTGCCAGCACCAGAACAGGTTTATCGTACGAGCAGTACTTC.

The V gene is TRBV28, the J gene TRBJ1-4; a possible D gene is TRBD1 (5 bases). Trimming left V 10 bases short and J 8 bases short, with 14 bases between. This CDR3 is 12 amino acids long. Germline V lookup: CDR1 MDHEN, CDR2 SYDVKM. The CDR3 nucleotides read TGTGCCATACAGGACGTTGGGGAAAAACTGTTTTTT. Residues: CAIQDVGEKLFF.

The chain joins TRBV18 to TRBJ1-2, with a weak D call TRBD1 (5 bases). CDR1 is KGHSH and CDR2 is LQKENI in the germline V gene. The CDR3 has 14 residues. V gave up 3 bases and J gave up 4 bases, with 12 bases separating them. The CDR3 loop is CASSPLQETYGYTF. In DNA, the CDR3 is TGTGCCAGCTCACCCTTACAGGAGACCTATGGCTACACCTTC.

Ten or more counts support this clonotype. The J gene is TRBJ2-1, the V gene TRBV18; D not resolved. Trimming shortened V by 3 bases and J by 6 bases, and 6 bases separated the two germline ends. Germline V lookup: CDR1 KGHSH, CDR2 LQKENI. The CDR3 is 12 residues long. The CDR3 DNA reads TGTGCCAGCTCACCTGGGATCAATGAGCAGTTCTTC. Translated: CASSPGINEQFF.

The sample holds many counts of this clonotype. This chain links TRBV5-6 with TRBJ2-5; 8 positions match TRBD1. The CDR3 totals 13 residues. CDR1 and CDR2 (germline): SGHDT, YYEEEE. Trimming cost V 4 bases and J 7 bases; bases outside gene matches: 6. CDR3 amino acids: CASSQDRVRTQYF. The CDR3 DNA sequence: TGTGCCAGCAGCCAGGACAGGGTGAGGACCCAGTACTTC.

About this clonotype itself: A much larger clone lies a single base off, so this may be a read error. The V gene is TRBV5-1, the J gene TRBJ1-1; D not certain. CDR3 length: 15 residues. Germline V gene lookup returns CDR1 SGHRS and CDR2 YFSETQ. The CDR3 is CTSSRLLDGNTEAFF. The CDR3 DNA sequence: TGCACCAGCAGCAGACTTCTGGACGGGAACACTGAAGCTTTCTTT.

Ten or more counts support this clonotype. The V and J genes are TRBV9 and TRBJ2-7, with TRBD1 identical over 8 bases. Germline V gene sequence: CDR1 SGDLS, CDR2 YYNGEE. The CDR3 is 15 amino acids. V was pared by 2 bases and J by 4 bases, with 8 bases of the junction left unmatched. The CDR3 nucleotides read TGTGCCAGCAGCGTGGGGACAGGCTCGGCTTACGAGCAGTACTTC. Its translation is CASSVGTGSAYEQYF.

Turning to this clonotype: Germline is not matched at one junction end, which may reflect a read error. The chain employs TRBV20-1 and TRBJ2-6; D unresolved. The CDR3 is made up of 15 amino acids. Per the germline V gene, CDR1 is DFQATT and CDR2 is SNEGSKA (reference sequence). The CDR3 loop reads CSARTVSSVANVLTF. CDR3 sequence (DNA): TGCAGTGCTAGGACGGTCAGCTCTGTGGCCAACGTCCTGACTTTC.

At least ten counts were recorded for this clonotype. The genes are TRBV7-3 and TRBJ1-1; TRBD1 matches 7 bases. Germline CDR1 SGHTA, CDR2 FQGTGA. The CDR3 length is 13 residues. V lost 5 bases, J lost 7 bases, and 7 bases stayed unmatched. CDR3 bases: TGTGCCAGCAGCCGGAAGGGACAGCTTGAAGCTTTCTTT. Its protein is CASSRKGQLEAFF. Drawing the rest from reference TRBV7-3 and TRBJ1-1, the complete variable domain is GAGVSQTPSNKVTEKGKYVELRCDPISGHTALYWYRQSLGQGPEFLIYFQGTGAADDSGLPNDRFFAVRPEGSVSTLKIQRTERGDSAVYLCASSRKGQLEAFFGQGTRLTVV.

Ten or more counts support this clonotype. The chain uses TRBV2 and TRBJ2-5; D is uncertain. Trimming took off 5 bases at V and 4 bases at J, with 14 bases between the two ends. From germline, CDR1 is SNHLY and CDR2 FYNNEI. This CDR3 is 14 amino acids long. DNA of the CDR3: TGTGCCAGCAGTTTATGGGATGGCGTAGAGACCCAGTACTTC. Protein product: CASSLWDGVETQYF.